This TCR beta chain was sequenced during a study of Graves' ophthalmopathy and Graves' hyperthyroidism. Study at large: Hyperthyroidism was classified as stable if no ophthalmopathy occurred within 18 months of follow-up.

Regarding the study as a whole: Ophthalmopathy versus stable hyperthyroidism: 13-signature model gave just under 90% sensitivity, approximately 80% specificity. Ophthalmopathy progression cases were predicted by the model with approximately 71% sensitivity and about 72% specificity.

Pregnancy or lactation, uncontrolled infections and other autoimmune diseases were grounds for excluding patients. As for this clonotype: Its antigen is still unknown.

RNA transcripts were the source from which TCR beta CDR3 regions were amplified. HTBI primers were used in a first-round RT-PCR, which preceded a second-round multiplex PCR. MiXCR, run by TCRdb on the multiplex PCR reads, gives a single entry per CDR3 protein. The repertoire consists of over a million distinct CDR3 sequences, with 36% occurring once and the leading ten covering roughly 10%. The CDR3 runs 14 residues. Between the trimmed V and J ends, which lost 7 bases and 5 bases, there was a span of 18 bases. V gene TRBV12-3 or TRBV12-4 combines with J gene TRBJ2-7; D tentatively fits TRBD1 or TRBD2 (5 bases each). This receptor was obtained from an adult man with Graves' hyperthyroidism. The sample comprised peripheral blood or thyroid tissue (not recorded which). CDR3 coding DNA: TGTGCCAGCAATTTTCCGGGACCGGAGAACGAGCAGTACTTC. Its protein product is CASNFPGPENEQYF.